This T cell receptor (beta chain) appears in the sequencing data of a study of cytotoxic CD8 clonotypes in ibrutinib-treated CLL (dated by TCRdb to about 2021). For the study in its entirety: In this cohort, 15 or so patients were treatment-naive and approximately 10 were relapsed/refractory, while 17 to 18 had unmutated IGHV. Of the 85 to 90 participants in the trial, about two dozen had longitudinal samples available. Partial responses were observed in about 25 patients and complete responses in 2; after a median follow-up of roughly 72 months, remission was maintained in 14 patients and progression was observed in roughly twelve. Cryopreserved peripheral blood mononuclear cells were obtained before treatment, at response, and at either sustained remission or disease progression. Samples averaged approximately 250,000 productive templates and roughly 86,000 productive rearrangements. Patients were still on ibrutinib when every remission and progressive disease sample was collected. Samples at response were collected after a median of about 12 months of treatment, with a range of 6 to 36 months.

Here is what the overall study found, with its caveats: Sustained-remission and progressing patients did not have matched sampling times, and lymph node repertoires were not examined. An increase in clonality was observed at ibrutinib response, with clonality remaining stable during sustained remission and falling back toward baseline at progression. Public clonotypes were rare and either shrank or stayed stable during treatment, and the rise in clonality at ibrutinib response reflected expansion of private clonotypes. Baseline clonality was found to be higher than that of age-matched healthy donors and was strongly correlated with circulating CD8+ T-cell counts.

Trimming takes 2 bases off V and 4 bases off J; junction bases not matched to a gene: 5. Sequences SGHRS (CDR1) and YFSETQ (CDR2) are obtained from the germline V gene. The CDR3, from cysteine to phenylalanine, totals 15 residues. Just CDR3 DNA is preserved here, 45 bases in frame from base 1. The time point label, read with the paper, signifies: approximately 25 months on ibrutinib. For TCR beta library preparation, around 1.9 micrograms of genomic DNA were extracted from the cryopreserved PBMCs. High-throughput TCR beta sequencing was performed on longitudinal blood samples from CLL patients receiving ibrutinib monotherapy. The patients took part in an open-label, single-center phase 2 trial of ibrutinib monotherapy. This clone was counted only a few times. Its antigen is currently not known. Base-call qualities are not available, and no considerably larger clone is one nucleotide away. On a MiSeq, deep resolution sequencing aimed for a depth between 1 in 1 million and 1 in 200,000 T cells, with each clonotype covered 10x on average. TCR beta libraries were generated with the immunoSEQ hsTCRB Kit. The authors processed their data as follows. ImmunoSEQ Data Assistant and ImmunoSEQ Analyzer were used for data analysis, and V, D and J genes were assigned according to IMGT definitions. Clonality, which ranges from 0 to 1, was calculated by subtracting the normalized Shannon entropy of productive rearrangement frequencies from one. Only overrepresented clonotypes making up at least 0.05% of each patient's repertoire were included in the public clonotype analysis. Approximately 12 age-matched healthy donor repertoires from immuneACCESS were used as controls for clonality. The source is immuneACCESS, and TCRdb retained only in-frame sequences with V and J called. Part of the clones is not carried over; for the studies checked, unresolved V genes explain less than half of this, and the remainder is unexplained. The V and J calls and clone size were taken over from that table, and D and trimming were inferred from the DNA. The sample table lists fewer than 55,000 clones, around 52% of them with a count of one. Of the sample, approximately 28% falls within the top ten clones.

This receptor was obtained from a human donor with chronic lymphocytic leukemia. Specimen: PBMCs, collected after 24 months of ibrutinib treatment. The rearrangement joined TRBV5-1 to TRBJ2-2, with 7 central nucleotides matching TRBD1. The nucleotide sequence is given as TGCGCCAGCAGCTTATTTACAGGGGTCACCGGGGAGCTGTTTTTT. It encodes CASSLFTGVTGELFF. Here the CDR3 is joined to the reference TRBV5-1 and TRBJ2-2 genes, and the full variable domain is: KAGVTQTPRYLIKTRGQQVTLSCSPISGHRSVSWYQQTPGQGLQFLFEYFSETQRNKGNFPGRFSGRQFSNSRSEMNVSTLELGDSALYLCASSLFTGVTGELFFGEGSRLTVL.